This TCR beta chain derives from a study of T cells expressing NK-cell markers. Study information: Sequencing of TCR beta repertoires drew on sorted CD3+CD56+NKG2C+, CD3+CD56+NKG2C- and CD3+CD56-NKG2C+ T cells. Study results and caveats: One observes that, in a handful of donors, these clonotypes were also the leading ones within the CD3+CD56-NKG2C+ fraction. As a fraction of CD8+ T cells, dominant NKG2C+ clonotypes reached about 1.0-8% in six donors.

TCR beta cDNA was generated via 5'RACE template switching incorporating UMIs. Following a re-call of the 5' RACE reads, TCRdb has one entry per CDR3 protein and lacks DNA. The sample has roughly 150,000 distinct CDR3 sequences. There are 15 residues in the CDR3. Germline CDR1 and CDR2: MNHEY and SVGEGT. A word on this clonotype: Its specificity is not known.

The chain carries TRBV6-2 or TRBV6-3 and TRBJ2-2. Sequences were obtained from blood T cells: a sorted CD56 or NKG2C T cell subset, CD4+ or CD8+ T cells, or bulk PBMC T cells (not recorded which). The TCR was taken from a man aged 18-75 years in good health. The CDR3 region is CASSYRVGNTGELFF.